The entry below describes one T cell receptor beta chain. The junction differs from germline at one of its ends, possibly a read error. PCR was performed a second time for about 7 to 11 cycles using a sample-barcoded 5' primer and a J-beta primer mix. MiXCR, applied by TCRdb to the 5' RACE reads, yields one record per CDR3 protein. This table has some 880,000 distinct CDR3 sequences, about 34% appearing once. The sample originates from a study of blood T cells in healthy people across ages. Germline V gene sequence: CDR1 SGHRS, CDR2 YFSETQ. The CDR3 totals 16 residues. The material sequenced was blood. This chain connects TRBV5-1 to TRBJ2-1; 7 nucleotides agree with TRBD2. This TCR came from a man younger than 30 in good health. The CDR3 sequence: CASRLEDGGLHGEQFF. As DNA, the CDR3 is TGCGCCAGCCGCTTGGAGGACGGGGGACTACATGGTGAGCAGTTCTTC.